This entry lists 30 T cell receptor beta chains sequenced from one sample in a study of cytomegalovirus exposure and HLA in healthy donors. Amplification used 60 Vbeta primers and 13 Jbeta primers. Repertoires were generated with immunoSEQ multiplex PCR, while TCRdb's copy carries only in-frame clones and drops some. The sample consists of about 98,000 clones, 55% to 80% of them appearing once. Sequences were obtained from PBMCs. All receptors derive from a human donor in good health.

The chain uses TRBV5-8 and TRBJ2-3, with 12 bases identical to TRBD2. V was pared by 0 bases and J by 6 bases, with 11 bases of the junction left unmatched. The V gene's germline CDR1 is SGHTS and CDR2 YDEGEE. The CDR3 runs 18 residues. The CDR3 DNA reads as TGTGCCAGCAGCTTGGAATATCCGACTAGCGGGAGCTGGGATACGCAGTATTTT. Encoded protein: CASSLEYPTSGSWDTQYF.

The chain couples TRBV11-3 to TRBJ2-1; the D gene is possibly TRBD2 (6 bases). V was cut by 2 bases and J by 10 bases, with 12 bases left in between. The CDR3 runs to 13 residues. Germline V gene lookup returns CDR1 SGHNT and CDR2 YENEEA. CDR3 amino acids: CASSLKVGGEQFF. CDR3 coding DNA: TGTGCCAGCAGCTTAAAGGTAGGAGGGGAGCAGTTCTTC.

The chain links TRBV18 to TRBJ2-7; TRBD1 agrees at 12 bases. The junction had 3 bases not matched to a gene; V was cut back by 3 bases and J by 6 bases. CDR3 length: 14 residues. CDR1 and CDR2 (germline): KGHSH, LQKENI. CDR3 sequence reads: CASSPGTGGAEQYF. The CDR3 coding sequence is TGTGCCAGCTCACCTGGGACAGGGGGCGCCGAGCAGTACTTC.

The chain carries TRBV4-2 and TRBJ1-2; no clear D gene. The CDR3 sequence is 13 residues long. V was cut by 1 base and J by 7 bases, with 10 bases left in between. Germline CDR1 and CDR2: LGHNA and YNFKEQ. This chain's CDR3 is CASSQGGGFGYTF. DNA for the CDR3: TGTGCCAGCAGCCAAGGTGGCGGGTTTGGCTACACCTTC.

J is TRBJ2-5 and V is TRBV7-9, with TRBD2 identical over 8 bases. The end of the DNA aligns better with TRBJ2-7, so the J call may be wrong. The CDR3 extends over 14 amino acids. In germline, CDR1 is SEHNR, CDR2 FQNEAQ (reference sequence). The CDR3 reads CASSPPGGDYEQYF. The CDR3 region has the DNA TGTGCCAGCAGCCCCCCGGGGGGGGACTACGAGCAGTACTTC.

The CDR3 here is CASSQPPGAEAFF. The DNA for the CDR3 is TGTGCCAGCAGCCAGCCACCAGGCGCTGAAGCTTTCTTT. The chain recombines TRBV7-9 with TRBJ1-1; D unclear. Germline V gives CDR1 SEHNR, CDR2 FQNEAQ (reference sequence). Trimming removed 5 bases from V and 6 bases from J, with 13 bases in between. The CDR3 has 13 amino acids.

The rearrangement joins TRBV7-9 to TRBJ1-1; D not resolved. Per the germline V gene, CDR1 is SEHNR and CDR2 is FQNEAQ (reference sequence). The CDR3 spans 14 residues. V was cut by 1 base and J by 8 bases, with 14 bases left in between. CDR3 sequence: CASSLGSDTQEAFF. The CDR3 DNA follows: TGTGCCAGCAGCTTAGGGTCCGACACTCAAGAAGCTTTCTTT.

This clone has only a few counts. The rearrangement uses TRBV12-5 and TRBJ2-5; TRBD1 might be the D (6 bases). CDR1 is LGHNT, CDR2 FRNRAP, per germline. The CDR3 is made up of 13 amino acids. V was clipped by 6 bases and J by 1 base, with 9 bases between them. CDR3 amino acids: CASGPDSQETQYF. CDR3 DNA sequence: TGTGCTAGTGGGCCGGACAGCCAAGAGACCCAGTACTTC.

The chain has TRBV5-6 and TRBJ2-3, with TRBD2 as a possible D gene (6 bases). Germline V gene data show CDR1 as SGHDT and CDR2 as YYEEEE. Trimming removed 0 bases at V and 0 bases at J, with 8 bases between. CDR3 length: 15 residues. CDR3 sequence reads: CASSLVGGSTDTQYF. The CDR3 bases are TGTGCCAGCAGCTTGGTGGGGGGAAGCACAGATACGCAGTATTTT.

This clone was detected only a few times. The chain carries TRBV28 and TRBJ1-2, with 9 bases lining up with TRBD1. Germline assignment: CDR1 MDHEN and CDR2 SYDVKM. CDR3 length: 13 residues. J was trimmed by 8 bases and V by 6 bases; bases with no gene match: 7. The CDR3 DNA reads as TGTGCCAGCAGCACAGGGGGCGCGCGGGGCTACACCTTC. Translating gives CASSTGGARGYTF.

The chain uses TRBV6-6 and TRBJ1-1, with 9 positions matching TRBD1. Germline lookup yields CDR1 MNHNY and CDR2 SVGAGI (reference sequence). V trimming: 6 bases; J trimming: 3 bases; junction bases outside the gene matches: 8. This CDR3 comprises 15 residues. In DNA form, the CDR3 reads TGTGCCAGCAGGAAACAGGGGGCGAGGGACACTGAAGCTTTCTTT. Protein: CASRKQGARDTEAFF.

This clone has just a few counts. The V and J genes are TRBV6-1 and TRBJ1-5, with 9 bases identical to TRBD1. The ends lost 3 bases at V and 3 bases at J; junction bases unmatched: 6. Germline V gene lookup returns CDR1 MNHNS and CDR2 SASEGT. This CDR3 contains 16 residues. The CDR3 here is CASSEKQGAANQPQHF. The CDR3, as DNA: TGTGCCAGCAGTGAGAAACAGGGGGCTGCCAATCAGCCCCAGCATTTT.

CDR3 nucleotides: TGTGCCAGCAGCTTCGGGACAGGGGGCTCTGGGGCCAACGTCCTGACTTTC. Encoded protein: CASSFGTGGSGANVLTF. This chain joins TRBV7-2 and TRBJ2-6, with 11 bases lining up with TRBD1. This CDR3 contains 17 residues. Germline loops: CDR1 SGHTA, CDR2 FQGNSA. Trimming at V came to 3 bases and at J to 0 bases, leaving 1 base not matched to a gene. Looking up the rest from reference TRBV7-2 and TRBJ2-6 gives the full variable domain: GAGVSQSPSNKVTEKGKDVELRCDPISGHTALYWYRQSLGQGLEFLIYFQGNSAPDKSGLPSDRFSAERTGGSVSTLTIQRTQQEDSAVYLCASSFGTGGSGANVLTFGAGSRLTVL.

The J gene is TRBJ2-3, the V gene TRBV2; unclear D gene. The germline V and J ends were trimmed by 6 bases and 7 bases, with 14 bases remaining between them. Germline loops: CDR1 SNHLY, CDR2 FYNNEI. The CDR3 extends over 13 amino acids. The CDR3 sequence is CASRPRVDNTQYF. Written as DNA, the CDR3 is TGTGCCAGCAGGCCCCGTGTAGATAATACGCAGTATTTT.

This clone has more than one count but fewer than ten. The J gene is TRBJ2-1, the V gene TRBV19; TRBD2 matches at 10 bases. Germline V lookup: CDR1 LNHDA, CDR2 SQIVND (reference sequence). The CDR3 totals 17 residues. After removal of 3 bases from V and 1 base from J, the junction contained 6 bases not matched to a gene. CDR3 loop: CASSIGLAGDSYNEQFF. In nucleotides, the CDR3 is TGTGCCAGTAGTATCGGGCTAGCGGGAGATTCCTACAATGAGCAGTTCTTC.

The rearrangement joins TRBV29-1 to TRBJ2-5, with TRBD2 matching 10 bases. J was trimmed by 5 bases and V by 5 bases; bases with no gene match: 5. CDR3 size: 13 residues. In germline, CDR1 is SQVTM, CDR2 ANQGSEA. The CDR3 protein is CSVCKREGETQYF. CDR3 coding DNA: TGCAGCGTTTGTAAGCGGGAGGGTGAGACCCAGTACTTC.

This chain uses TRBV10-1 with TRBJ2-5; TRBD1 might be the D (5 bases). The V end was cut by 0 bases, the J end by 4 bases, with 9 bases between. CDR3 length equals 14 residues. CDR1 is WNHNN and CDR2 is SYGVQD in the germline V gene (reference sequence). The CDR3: CASSESGQRETQYF. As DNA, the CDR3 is TGCGCCAGCAGTGAGTCGGGGCAGAGAGAGACCCAGTACTTC.

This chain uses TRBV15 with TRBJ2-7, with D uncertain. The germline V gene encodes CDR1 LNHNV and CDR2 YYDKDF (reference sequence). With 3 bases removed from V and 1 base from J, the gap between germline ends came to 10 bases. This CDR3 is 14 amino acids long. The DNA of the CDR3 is TGTGCCACCAGCAGGTTCGGAGCATCCTACGAGCAGTACTTC. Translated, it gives CATSRFGASYEQYF.

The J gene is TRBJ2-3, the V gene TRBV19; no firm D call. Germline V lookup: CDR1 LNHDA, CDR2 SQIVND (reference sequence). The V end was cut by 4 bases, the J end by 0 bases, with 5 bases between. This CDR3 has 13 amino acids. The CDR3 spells CASSRVSTDTQYF. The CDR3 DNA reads TGTGCCAGTAGTAGAGTTAGCACAGATACGCAGTATTTT.

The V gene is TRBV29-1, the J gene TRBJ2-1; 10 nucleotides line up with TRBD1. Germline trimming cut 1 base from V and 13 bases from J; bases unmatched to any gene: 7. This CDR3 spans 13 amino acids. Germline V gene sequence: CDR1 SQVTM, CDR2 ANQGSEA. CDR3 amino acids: CSVEGTGGRRQFF. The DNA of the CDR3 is TGCAGCGTTGAAGGGACAGGGGGTAGACGACAGTTCTTC.

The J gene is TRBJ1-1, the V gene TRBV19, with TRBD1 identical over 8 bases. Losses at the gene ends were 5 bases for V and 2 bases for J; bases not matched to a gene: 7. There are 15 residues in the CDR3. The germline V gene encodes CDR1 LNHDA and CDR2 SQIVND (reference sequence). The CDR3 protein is CASSSRQGLNTEAFF. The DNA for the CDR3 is TGTGCCAGTAGTTCCCGACAGGGGCTTAACACTGAAGCTTTCTTT. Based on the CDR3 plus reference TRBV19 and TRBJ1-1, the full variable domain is DGGITQSPKYLFRKEGQNVTLSCEQNLNHDAMYWYRQDPGQGLRLIYYSQIVNDFQKGDIAEGYSVSREKKESFPLTVTSAQKNPTAFYLCASSSRQGLNTEAFFGQGTRLTVV.

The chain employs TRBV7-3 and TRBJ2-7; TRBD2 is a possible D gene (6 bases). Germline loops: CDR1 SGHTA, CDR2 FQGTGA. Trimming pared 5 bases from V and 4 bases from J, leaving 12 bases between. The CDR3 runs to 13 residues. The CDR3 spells CASSLGAGYEQYF. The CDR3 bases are TGTGCCAGCAGCCTCGGGGCGGGGTACGAGCAGTACTTC. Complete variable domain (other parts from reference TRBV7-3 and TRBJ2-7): GAGVSQTPSNKVTEKGKYVELRCDPISGHTALYWYRQSLGQGPEFLIYFQGTGAADDSGLPNDRFFAVRPEGSVSTLKIQRTERGDSAVYLCASSLGAGYEQYFGPGTRLTVT.

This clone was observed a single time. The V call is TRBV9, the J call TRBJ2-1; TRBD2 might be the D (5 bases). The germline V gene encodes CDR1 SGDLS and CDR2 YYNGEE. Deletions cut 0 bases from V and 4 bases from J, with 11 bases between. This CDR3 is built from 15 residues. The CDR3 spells CASSVGGSVYNEQFF. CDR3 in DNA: TGTGCCAGCAGCGTAGGAGGGAGTGTGTACAATGAGCAGTTCTTC. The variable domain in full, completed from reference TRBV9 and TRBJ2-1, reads DSGVTQTPKHLITATGQRVTLRCSPRSGDLSVYWYQQSLDQGLQFLIQYYNGEERAKGNILERFSAQQFPDLHSELNLSSLELGDSALYFCASSVGGSVYNEQFFGPGTRLTVL.

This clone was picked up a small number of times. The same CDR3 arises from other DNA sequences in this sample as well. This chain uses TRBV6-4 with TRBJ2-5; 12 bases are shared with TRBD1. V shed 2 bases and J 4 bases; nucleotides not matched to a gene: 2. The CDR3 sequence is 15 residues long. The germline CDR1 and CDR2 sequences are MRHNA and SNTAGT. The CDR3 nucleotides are TGTGCCAGCAGTGACGGGACAGGGGGCGCAGAGACCCAGTACTTC. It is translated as CASSDGTGGAETQYF.

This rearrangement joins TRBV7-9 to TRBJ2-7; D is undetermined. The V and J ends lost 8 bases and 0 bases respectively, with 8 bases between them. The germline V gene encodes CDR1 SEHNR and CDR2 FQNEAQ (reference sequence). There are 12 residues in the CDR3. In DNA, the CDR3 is TGTGCCAGCGGGCCCGTCTCCTACGAGCAGTACTTC. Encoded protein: CASGPVSYEQYF.

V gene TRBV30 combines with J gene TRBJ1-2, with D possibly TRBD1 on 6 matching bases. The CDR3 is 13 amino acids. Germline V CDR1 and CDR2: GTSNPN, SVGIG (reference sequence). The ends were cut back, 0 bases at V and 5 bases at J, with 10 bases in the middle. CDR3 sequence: CAWSVAGVYGYTF. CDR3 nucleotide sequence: TGTGCCTGGAGTGTAGCAGGGGTATATGGCTACACCTTC. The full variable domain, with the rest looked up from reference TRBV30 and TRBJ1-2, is SQTIHQWPATLVQPVGSPLSLECTVEGTSNPNLYWYRQAAGRGLQLLFYSVGIGQISSEVPQNLSASRPQDRQFILSSKKLLLSDSGFYLCAWSVAGVYGYTFGSGTRLTVV.

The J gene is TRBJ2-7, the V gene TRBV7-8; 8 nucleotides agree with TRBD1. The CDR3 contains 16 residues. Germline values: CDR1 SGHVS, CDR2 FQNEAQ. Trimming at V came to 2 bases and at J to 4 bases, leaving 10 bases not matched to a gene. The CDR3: CASSLSHGQGAYEQYF. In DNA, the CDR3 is TGTGCCAGCAGCTTAAGTCATGGGCAGGGGGCTTACGAGCAGTACTTC.

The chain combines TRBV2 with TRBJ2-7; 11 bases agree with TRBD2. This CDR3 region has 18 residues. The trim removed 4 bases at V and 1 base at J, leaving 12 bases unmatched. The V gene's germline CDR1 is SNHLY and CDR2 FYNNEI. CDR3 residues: CASSALLAGVSSSYEQYF. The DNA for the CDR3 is TGTGCCAGCAGTGCCCTACTAGCGGGAGTGTCTTCGTCCTACGAGCAGTACTTC.

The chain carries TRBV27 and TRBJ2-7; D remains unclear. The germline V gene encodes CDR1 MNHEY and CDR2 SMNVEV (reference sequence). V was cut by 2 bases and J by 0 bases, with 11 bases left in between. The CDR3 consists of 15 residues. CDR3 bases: TGTGCCAGCAGTTTACAGGCCCGATTCTCCTACGAGCAGTACTTC. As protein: CASSLQARFSYEQYF.

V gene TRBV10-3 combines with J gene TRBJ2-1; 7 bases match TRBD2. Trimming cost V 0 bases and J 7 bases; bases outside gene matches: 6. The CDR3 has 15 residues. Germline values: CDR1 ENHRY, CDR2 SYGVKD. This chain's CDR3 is CAISESTSALNEQFF. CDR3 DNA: TGTGCCATCAGTGAGTCTACTAGCGCCTTAAATGAGCAGTTCTTC.